This is a list of T cell receptor beta chains from one sample in a study of human T cells and chemical hapten exposure. TCRdb independently ran MiXCR on the RACE reads; one entry per CDR3 protein. This sample has 190,000 or so distinct CDR3 sequences, with approximately 31% found just once. The sequencing used whole blood, collected in connection with sensitization to the hapten diphenylcyclopropenone (DPC). The receptors here all came from a woman in her thirties with alopecia areata. Some clones in this sample may be carry-over from other donors' samples. Both conserved end residues are part of each CDR3.

CASSLGLAGDEQFF,TRBJ2-1,TRBV11-1
CASSEDRGPLLYNEQFF,TRBJ2-1,TRBV6-4
CAISGDDGPSLGKLFF,TRBJ1-4,TRBV10-3
CSASPPPTGNEKLFF,TRBJ1-4,TRBV20-1
CASSNAGHDSPLHF,TRBJ1-6,TRBV5-1
CASSNTGRQETQYF,TRBJ2-5,TRBV5-1
CASRGQGYTGELFF,TRBJ2-2,TRBV7-9
CASSPLVADEQFF,TRBJ2-1,TRBV18
CASMGPAEQYF,TRBJ2-7,TRBV6-5
CSAPRNRMNTEAFF,TRBJ1-1,TRBV20-1
CASSQDYGAVLGYTF,TRBJ1-2,TRBV14
CASSPRALATEQFF,TRBJ2-1,TRBV7-2
CASSVLAGGTDTQYF,TRBJ2-3,TRBV2
CASSTRDRRLSGYTF,TRBJ1-2,TRBV27
CATSRERGYDSPLHF,TRBJ1-6,TRBV15
CASSLEAGWQFF,TRBJ2-1,TRBV11-3
CAISGGSTDTQYF,TRBJ2-3,TRBV10-3
CSVARTPYNEQFF,TRBJ2-1,TRBV29-1
CASSQDLAGHNEQFF,TRBJ2-1,TRBV4-3
CASSSASTDTQYF,TRBJ2-3,TRBV28
CASSVAGGRNTGELFF,TRBJ2-2,TRBV9
CACQEGGYNEQFF,TRBJ2-1,TRBV2
CASSYSGGELFF,TRBJ2-2,TRBV6-6
CASSLFNLGTEAFF,TRBJ1-1,TRBV5-4
CASSLGFDEQFF,TRBJ2-1,TRBV5-1
CASSGQDQPQHF,TRBJ1-5,TRBV19
CASSPDRGDYNEQFF,TRBJ2-1,TRBV7-7
CSVDRGDQPQHF,TRBJ1-5,TRBV20-1
CSVDLGGGYNEQFF,TRBJ2-1,TRBV29-1
CSVEDRQRVGYTF,TRBJ1-2,TRBV29-1
CASRLNTGNHSPLHF,TRBJ1-6,TRBV5-1
CASSSIAGGAKETQYF,TRBJ2-5,TRBV5-5
CASSPMGTGANVLTF,TRBJ2-6,TRBV12-3/TRBV12-4
CSARDRGIRNTEAFF,TRBJ1-1,TRBV20-1
CASSPRQENTEAFF,TRBJ1-1,TRBV18
CATSDAGFWTGAYEQYF,TRBJ2-7,TRBV24-1
CSVPSSGGEQFF,TRBJ2-1,TRBV29-1
CATNRGNTDTQYF,TRBJ2-3,TRBV28
CASSLTATSGSDGTGELFF,TRBJ2-2,TRBV27
CASRRQGFDEQYF,TRBJ2-7,TRBV4-2
CASRTGVTETQYF,TRBJ2-5,TRBV6-1
CASSQPLQDYGYTF,TRBJ1-2,TRBV4-1
CASSPGTGNTEAFF,TRBJ1-1,TRBV6-2/TRBV6-3
CASMGWGSAFF,TRBJ1-1,TRBV6-2/TRBV6-3
CASSPQGQGNTEAFF,TRBJ1-1,TRBV18
CASSGTSVYEQYF,TRBJ2-7,TRBV6-2/TRBV6-3
CASSSLVQETQYF,TRBJ2-5,TRBV7-2
CASSVAPYNEQFF,TRBJ2-1,TRBV9
CASSHLVTGNTQYF,TRBJ2-3,TRBV11-1
CSARGGTDSNQPQHF,TRBJ1-5,TRBV20-1
CSVYSGTGGYEQYF,TRBJ2-7,TRBV20-1
CASRLQGGTGELFF,TRBJ2-2,TRBV5-4
CAWVEGTGDEQYF,TRBJ2-7,TRBV30
CSVRGTSGGYEQYF,TRBJ2-7,TRBV29-1